This is a list of T cell receptor gamma chains from one sample in a study of gamma-delta T cells after stem cell transplantation. TCRdb reprocessed the RT-PCR reads using CATT. The data contain some 3,100 gamma-chain clones, around 18% of them seen just once; the ten biggest clones take up roughly 3.1%. Sequences were obtained from gamma-delta T cells. The receptors stem from a human donor. It is not recorded whose cells these are; they may come from a transplant donor. The CDR3 runs from the conserved cysteine through the conserved F or W. The order of the fields is clone size, V gene, J gene, CDR3 DNA, CDR3 protein. Clone size is shown for a subset of rows, as once, few, many or a class of expanded clone.

medium-sized	TRGV3	TRGJ1/TRGJ2	TGTGCCACCTGGGACAGGCAATGTTATAAGAAACTCTTT	CATWDRQCYKKLF
.	TRGV3	TRGJ1/TRGJ2	TGTGCCACCTGGGACAGGCTCCTGAATTATTATAAGAAACTCTTT	CATWDRLLNYYKKLF
few	TRGV2	TRGJP2	TGTGCCACCTGGGACGGGGATAGTAGTGATTGGATCAAGACGTTT	CATWDGDSSDWIKTF
medium-sized	TRGV8	TRGJ1/TRGJ2	TGTGCCACCTGGGATAATTATAAGAAACTCTTT	CATWDNYKKLF
large	TRGV9	TRGJ1/TRGJ2	TGTGCCTTGTGGGAGACGAAGTATAAGAAACTCTTT	CALWETKYKKLF
.	TRGV3	TRGJ1/TRGJ2	TGTGCCACCTGGCCGTATTATTATAAGAAACTCTTT	CATWPYYYKKLF
.	TRGV3	TRGJ1/TRGJ2	TGTGCCACCTGGGTCCTACCTTATTATAAGAAACTCTTT	CATWVLPYYKKLF
.	TRGV3	TRGJ1/TRGJ2	TGTGCCACCTGGGACAGAGGATATTATTATAAGAAACTCTTT	CATWDRGYYYKKLF
.	TRGV4	TRGJP2	TGCGCCGCCGTAACCAGGAAAGGTACGAGTGATTGGATCAAGACGTTT	CAAVTRKGTSDWIKTF
.	TRGV9	TRGJ1/TRGJ2	TGTGCCTTGTGGGATGGTTTCTATTATAAGAAACTCTTT	CALWDGFYYKKLF
.	TRGV9	TRGJ1/TRGJ2	TGTGCCTTGTGGGAGCCGATCCATTATAAGAAACTCTTT	CALWEPIHYKKLF
.	TRGV9	TRGJ1/TRGJ2	TGTGCCTTGTGGGAGGAGGATAAGAAACTCTTT	CALWEEDKKLF
few	TRGV2	TRGJ1/TRGJ2	TGTGCCACCTGGGACGGGCCGGGTCATAGTTATAAGAAACTCTTT	CATWDGPGHSYKKLF
medium-sized	TRGV4	TRGJ1/TRGJ2	TGTGCCACCTGGGATGGGCATTATAAGAAACTCTTT	CATWDGHYKKLF
few	TRGV9	TRGJ1/TRGJ2	TGTGCCTTGTGGGAGGTGCGGTTACATAAGAAACTCTTT	CALWEVRLHKKLF
.	TRGV5	TRGJ1/TRGJ2	TGTGCCACCTGGGACAGAATTTATTATAAGAAACTCTTT	CATWDRIYYKKLF
medium-sized	TRGV9	TRGJ1/TRGJ2	TGTGCCTTGTGGGAGGTGGACTATAAGAAACTCTTT	CALWEVDYKKLF
.	TRGV3	TRGJ1/TRGJ2	TGTGCCAACTGGTTATTGTATTATAAGAAACTCTTT	CANWLLYYKKLF
medium-sized	TRGV9	TRGJ1/TRGJ2	TGTGCCTTGTGGGAGGTTACAAATAAGAAACTCTTT	CALWEVTNKKLF
.	TRGV4	TRGJ1/TRGJ2	TGTGCCACCTGGGAGGCATATTATAAGAAACTCTTT	CATWEAYYKKLF
once	TRGV4	TRGJ1/TRGJ2	TGTGCCACCTGGGATGGTAACACGGGTTATAAGAAACTCTTT	CATWDGNTGYKKLF
few	TRGV3	TRGJP2	TGTGCCACCTGGGACTGGAGCAGTGATTGGATCAAGACGTTT	CATWDWSSDWIKTF
.	TRGV2	TRGJ1/TRGJ2	TGTGCCACCTGGGACGGGCCGGGGCATAAGAAACTCTTT	CATWDGPGHKKLF
.	TRGV9	TRGJ1/TRGJ2	TGTGCCTTGTGGGAGGTGAGATATAAGAAACTCTTT	CALWEVRYKKLF
.	TRGV4	TRGJP2	TGTGCCACCTGGCACCGTAGTGATTGGATCAAGACGTTT	CATWHRSDWIKTF
.	TRGV9	TRGJ1/TRGJ2	TGTGCCTTGTGGGAGGAAAAAATGAATTATTATAAGAAACTCTTT	CALWEEKMNYYKKLF
.	TRGV2	TRGJ1/TRGJ2	TGTGCCACCTGGGACGGGCGATTTGGTAAGAAACTCTTT	CATWDGRFGKKLF
few	TRGV4	TRGJ1/TRGJ2	TGTGCCACCTGGGATCATAAGAAACTCTTT	CATWDHKKLF
.	TRGV4	TRGJ1/TRGJ2	TGTGCCACCTGGGATCTGGATTATAAGAAACTCTTT	CATWDLDYKKLF
.	TRGV2	TRGJP2	TGTGCCACCTGGGACGGGCGGTGGATCAAGACGTTT	CATWDGRWIKTF
.	TRGV8	TRGJ1/TRGJ2	TGTGCCACCTGGGGTCCGAATAATTATAAGAAACTCTTT	CATWGPNNYKKLF
medium-sized	TRGV3	TRGJ1/TRGJ2	TGTGCCACCTGGGACAGTCTTTTTAATTATTATAAGAAACTCTTT	CATWDSLFNYYKKLF
few	TRGV4	TRGJP2	TGTGCCACCTGGGATGGGTGGAGTAGTGATTGGATCAAGACGTTT	CATWDGWSSDWIKTF
few	TRGV2	TRGJ1/TRGJ2	TGTGCCACCTGGGACGGGCAAAATTATTATAAGAAACTCTTT	CATWDGQNYYKKLF
.	TRGV2	TRGJ1/TRGJ2	TGTGCCACCTGGGACGGGCCTCGAAAACTCTTT	CATWDGPRKLF
medium-sized	TRGV4	TRGJ1/TRGJ2	TGTGCCACCTGGGATGGGTCGGGGTATAAGAAACTCTTT	CATWDGSGYKKLF
few	TRGV2	TRGJP2	TGTGCCACCTGGGACGCCAAATATAGTAGTGATTGGATCAAGACGTTT	CATWDAKYSSDWIKTF
.	TRGV8	TRGJP2	TGTGCCACCTGGGATATGGGTAGTGATTGGATCAAGACGTTT	CATWDMGSDWIKTF
few	TRGV9	TRGJ1/TRGJ2	TGTGCCTTGTGGGAGGCCTCTTATTATAAGAAACTCTTT	CALWEASYYKKLF
few	TRGV4	TRGJ1/TRGJ2	TGTGCCACCTGGGATGGGCCAAATTCAATGGATTATAAGAAACTCTTT	CATWDGPNSMDYKKLF
.	TRGV3	TRGJ1/TRGJ2	TGTGCCACCTGGGACAGGCCTAGAGGGGGCGGACTCTTT	CATWDRPRGGGLF
.	TRGV4	TRGJ1/TRGJ2	TGTGCCACCTGGGATTGCTTTGGGTATTATAAGAAACTCTTT	CATWDCFGYYKKLF
.	TRGV2	TRGJP2	TGTGCCACCTGGGACGGGCCGGGGGGGATCAAGACGTTT	CATWDGPGGIKTF
.	TRGV2	TRGJP2	TGTGCCACCTGGGACGTATCTAGTGATTGGATCAAGACGTTT	CATWDVSSDWIKTF
.	TRGV2	TRGJ1/TRGJ2	TGTGCCACCTGGGACGGACCCACTTATTATAAGAAACTCTTT	CATWDGPTYYKKLF
.	TRGV2	TRGJ1/TRGJ2	TGTGCCACCTGGGACGCCCCCTGGGGTTATTATAAGAAACTCTTT	CATWDAPWGYYKKLF
few	TRGV4	TRGJ1/TRGJ2	TGTGCCACCTGGGATGGGGTTTATTATAAGAAACTCTTT	CATWDGVYYKKLF
.	TRGV2	TRGJ1/TRGJ2	TGTGCCACCTGTGAGGATTATAAGAAACTCTTT	CATCEDYKKLF
.	TRGV2	TRGJ1/TRGJ2	TGTGCCACCTGGGATCGAGGTTATTATAAGAAACTCTTT	CATWDRGYYKKLF
.	TRGV3	TRGJP2	TGTGCCACCGGGGACGGGGGTAGTAGTGATTGGATCAAGACGTTT	CATGDGGSSDWIKTF